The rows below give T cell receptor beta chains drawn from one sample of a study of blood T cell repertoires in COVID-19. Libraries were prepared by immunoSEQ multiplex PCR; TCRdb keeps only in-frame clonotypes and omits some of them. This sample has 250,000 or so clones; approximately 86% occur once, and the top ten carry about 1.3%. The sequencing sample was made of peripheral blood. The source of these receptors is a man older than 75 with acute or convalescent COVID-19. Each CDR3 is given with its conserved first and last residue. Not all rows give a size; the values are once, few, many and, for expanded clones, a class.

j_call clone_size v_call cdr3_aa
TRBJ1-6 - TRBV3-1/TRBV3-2 CASSQANSPLHF
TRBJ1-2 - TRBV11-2 CASSSYRVRDGYTF
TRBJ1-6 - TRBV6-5 CASGRETNSPLHF
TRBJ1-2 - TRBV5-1 CASSHGQGVNGYTF
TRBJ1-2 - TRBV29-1 CSGATGYGYTF
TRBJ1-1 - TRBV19 CASSNGGWTEAFF
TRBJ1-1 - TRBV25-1 CASGSALNTEAFF
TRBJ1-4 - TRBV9 CASSGTGGFEEKLFF
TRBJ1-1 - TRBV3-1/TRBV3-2 CASSQAAAMNTEAFF
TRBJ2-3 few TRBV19 CASSRIGQPSTDTQYF
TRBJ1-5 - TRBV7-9 CASSPGQGRQPQHF
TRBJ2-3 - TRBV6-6 CASSLREGPTVGTQYF
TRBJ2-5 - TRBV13 CASSLWLGRETQYF
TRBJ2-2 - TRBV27 CASSLFRAGELFF
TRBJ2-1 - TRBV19 CASSLGGRDEQFF
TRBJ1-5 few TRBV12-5 CASGFGTAYSNQPQHF
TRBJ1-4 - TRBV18 CASSPPGQGREKLFF
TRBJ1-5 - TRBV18 CASSWDSRRTYSNQPQHF
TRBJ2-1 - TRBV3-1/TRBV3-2 CASSQDPGGVNEQFF
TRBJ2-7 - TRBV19 CASREQDRDPTSSYEQYF
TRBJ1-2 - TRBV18 CASSPLIGRTRDLYGYTF
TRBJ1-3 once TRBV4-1 CASSQAQGSGNTIYF
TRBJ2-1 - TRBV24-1 CATSDFGEEQFF
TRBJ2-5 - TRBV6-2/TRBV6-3 CASSYRVGTGDETQYF
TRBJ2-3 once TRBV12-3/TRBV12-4 CASSLSTVGTQYF
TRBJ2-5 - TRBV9 CASNRGGETQYF
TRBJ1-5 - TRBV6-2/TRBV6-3 CASSPRVLPYSNQPQHF
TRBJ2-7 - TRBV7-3 CASSLIGGYEQYF
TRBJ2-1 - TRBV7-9 CASSSVGGGRDDYNEQFF
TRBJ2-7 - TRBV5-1 CASSLASGKYEQYF
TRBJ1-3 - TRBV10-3 CAISESGVIIGNTIYF
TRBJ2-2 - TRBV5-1 CATRLAPGELFF